This passage covers 10 T cell receptor beta chains from one sample sequenced in a study of graft-versus-host responses after intestinal transplantation. With roughly 200,000 irradiated, violet-dye-labeled stimulator cells, roughly 200,000 CFSE-labeled responder cells were plated. Sequenced by immunoSEQ multiplex PCR; TCRdb stores in-frame clones only, minus some. The sample carries 20,000 to 25,000 clones, 35% to 50% recorded once. Sample: alloreactive CD8+ T cells from a mixed lymphocyte reaction culture, taken before transplantation. Subset here: CFSE-low proliferating T cells sorted from approximately six-day pre-transplant mixed lymphocyte reaction (GvH or HvG direction). These TCRs come from a human patient who was an organ donor for intestinal transplantation.

This clone has more than one count but fewer than ten. The rearrangement uses TRBV30 and TRBJ2-7, with D perhaps matching TRBD1 (6 bases). V lost 4 bases, J lost 0 bases, and 10 bases lay in between. Per germline, CDR1 GTSNPN and CDR2 SVGIG (reference sequence). There are 13 residues in the CDR3. CDR3: CAWTPDSSYEQYF. As DNA, the CDR3 is TGTGCCTGGACCCCGGACAGCTCCTACGAGCAGTACTTC.

V usage is TRBV11-2 and J usage is TRBJ2-1; 12 bases match TRBD1. The germline V gene encodes CDR1 SGHAT and CDR2 FQNNGV. This CDR3 has 16 residues. Trimming took 4 bases from V and 1 from J; bases not matched to a gene: 2. The chain's CDR3 is CASSSGQGASYNEQFF. The CDR3 DNA reads as TGTGCCAGCAGCTCGGGACAGGGGGCTTCCTACAATGAGCAGTTCTTC. Combining the CDR3 with reference TRBV11-2 and TRBJ2-1 gives the whole variable domain EAGVAQSPRYKIIEKRQSVAFWCNPISGHATLYWYQQILGQGPKLLIQFQNNGVVDDSQLPKDRFSAERLKGVDSTLKIQPAKLEDSAVYLCASSSGQGASYNEQFFGPGTRLTVL.

Relative to its sample, this clone is medium-sized. This chain joins TRBV19 and TRBJ2-3; 8 positions match TRBD1. The CDR3 totals 15 residues. With V trimmed by 4 bases and J by 2 bases, 5 bases remained unmatched. Germline loops: CDR1 LNHDA, CDR2 SQIVND (reference sequence). The CDR3, as DNA: TGTGCCAGTAGTACCGGGACAGGCATCACAGATACGCAGTATTTT. It encodes CASSTGTGITDTQYF.

This clone was seen a few times. V usage is TRBV4-1 and J usage is TRBJ2-3; the D is unclear. The V and J ends lost 0 bases and 4 bases respectively, with 17 bases between them. The CDR3 is 17 residues long. Germline loops: CDR1 MGHRA, CDR2 YSYEKL. The CDR3: CASSQDPGRSWADTQYF. The CDR3 DNA reads as TGCGCCAGCAGCCAAGATCCCGGGCGGAGCTGGGCAGATACGCAGTATTTT.

The V call is TRBV27, the J call TRBJ2-7, with D perhaps matching TRBD1 (5 bases). Germline V gene data show CDR1 as MNHEY and CDR2 as SMNVEV (reference sequence). CDR3 length equals 13 residues. Between the trimmed V and J ends, which lost 5 bases and 5 bases, there was a span of 13 bases. CDR3 region: CASSITGDDEQYF. The CDR3 nucleotides are TGTGCCAGCAGTATTACAGGAGACGACGAGCAGTACTTC.

The rearrangement joins TRBV5-1 to TRBJ1-5, with TRBD1 identical over 9 bases. This CDR3 has 17 residues. V lost 0 bases, J lost 9 bases, and 13 bases stayed unmatched. CDR1 and CDR2 from the germline V gene are SGHRS and YFSETQ. The CDR3 reads CASSLDPTGGWGRPQHF. Here the CDR3 DNA reads TGCGCCAGCAGCTTGGACCCAACAGGGGGCTGGGGTCGGCCCCAGCATTTT. The complete variable domain, with remaining parts taken from reference TRBV5-1 and TRBJ1-5, reads KAGVTQTPRYLIKTRGQQVTLSCSPISGHRSVSWYQQTPGQGLQFLFEYFSETQRNKGNFPGRFSGRQFSNSRSEMNVSTLELGDSALYLCASSLDPTGGWGRPQHFGDGTRLSIL.

The chain joins TRBV6-1 to TRBJ1-4, with D possibly TRBD1 on 6 matching bases. The CDR3 is 13 amino acids. V dropped 3 bases and J dropped 5 bases, with 7 bases sitting between them. CDR1 and CDR2 (germline): MNHNS, SASEGT. The CDR3 coding sequence is TGTGCCAGCAGTGAGAGGGGGAATGAAAAACTGTTTTTT. Translating gives CASSERGNEKLFF.

The chain combines TRBV18 with TRBJ2-7, with D tentatively TRBD2 (5 bases). The CDR3 covers 14 residues. Deletions cut 0 bases from V and 4 bases from J, with 10 bases between. The V gene's germline CDR1 is KGHSH and CDR2 LQKENI. The DNA for the CDR3 is TGTGCCAGCTCACCACCGCCCCCGGGGTACGAGCAGTACTTC. Amino acids: CASSPPPPGYEQYF.

The chain links TRBV9 to TRBJ2-5; no clear D gene. Trimming took off 4 bases at V and 4 bases at J, with 17 bases between the two ends. Germline loops: CDR1 SGDLS, CDR2 YYNGEE. The length of the CDR3 is 15 residues. CDR3 DNA: TGTGCCAGCAGCCCGAATCCCAACTATATAGAGACCCAGTACTTC. This encodes CASSPNPNYIETQYF.

The chain combines TRBV7-6 with TRBJ1-1, with D unresolved. Trimming left V 4 bases short and J 4 bases short, with 13 bases between. The CDR3 consists of 14 residues. The V gene's germline CDR1 is SGHVS and CDR2 FNYEAQ. CDR3 region: CASSSLMGSTEAFF. CDR3 sequence (DNA): TGTGCCAGCAGCTCGTTGATGGGTTCCACTGAAGCTTTCTTT.